The 5 T cell receptor beta chains listed next were all sequenced from one sample in a study of post-analysis software for immune sequencing data. The library was made from cDNA and included unique molecular identifiers. Each CDR3 protein gets one entry after TCRdb re-called the PCR reads with MiXCR. The sample lists approximately 730,000 distinct CDR3 sequences; about half were seen once. Which antigens these TCRs recognize remains unknown. Study results and limitations: The five TRBV segments detected at higher frequency in patients than in controls included TRBV5-6, TRBV5-1 and TRBV20-1.

Sequenced material: blood. All receptors derive from a girl between 10 and 17 years old with multiple sclerosis.

Only a few counts were recorded for this clonotype. The genes are TRBV29-1 and TRBJ2-7, with D perhaps TRBD1 (6 bases). The CDR3 runs to 15 residues. V lost 5 bases and J 3 bases, leaving 20 bases between the germline ends. The germline V gene has CDR1 SQVTM and CDR2 ANQGSEA. For the CDR3, the DNA is TGCAGCGTTAGGTATGGCACAGGGCGAGGCTACGAGCAGTACTTC. Translating it yields CSVRYGTGRGYEQYF.

This clonotype was counted only a few times. The chain recombines TRBV12-3 or TRBV12-4 with TRBJ2-5, with TRBD1 matching over 11 bases. The DNA end favors TRBJ2-7, so the J call may be wrong. The CDR3 consists of 15 residues. This CDR3 reads CASSLGTGGLSEQYF. For the CDR3, the DNA is TGTGCCAGCAGTTTAGGGACAGGGGGCCTTAGCGAGCAGTACTTC.

The rearrangement uses TRBV2 and TRBJ2-5; 10 positions agree with TRBD2. CDR3 length equals 15 residues. V gave up 2 bases and J gave up 4 bases; unmatched junction bases: 4. CDR1 SNHLY and CDR2 FYNNEI come from the germline V gene. The CDR3 protein is CASSELAGVGETQYF. The CDR3 region has the DNA TGTGCCAGCAGTGAACTAGCGGGAGTGGGAGAGACCCAGTACTTC.

The chain uses TRBV3-1 and TRBJ2-7; 7 bases fit TRBD2. This CDR3 has 15 residues. In germline, CDR1 is LGHDT, CDR2 YNNKEL (reference sequence). V was clipped by 1 base and J by 1 base; unmatched bases: 4. This CDR3 is CASSQVASGSYEQYF. For the CDR3, the DNA is TGTGCCAGCAGCCAAGTTGCTAGCGGTTCCTACGAGCAGTACTTC.

The chain uses TRBV7-2 and TRBJ2-1; TRBD2 matches at 15 bases. Per germline, CDR1 SGHTA and CDR2 FQGNSA. The J segment lost 8 bases and the V segment lost 5 bases, leaving 7 bases of the junction unmatched. The CDR3 extends over 16 amino acids. CDR3 amino acids: CASSLRTSGRAYEQFF. The DNA for the CDR3 is TGTGCCAGCAGCCTCCGGACTAGCGGGAGGGCTTATGAGCAGTTCTTC.